These T cell receptor beta chains were read from a single sample in a study of early T cells in non-severe SARS-CoV-2 infection. TCRdb ran MiXCR on the 5' RACE reads and lists one entry per CDR3 protein. The sample gives 80,000 to 100,000 distinct CDR3 sequences, approximately 11% of which show up once; just over 4.5% is in the top ten. The specimen comprised whole blood, sampled at baseline. The receptors originated from an adult who was a healthcare worker with PCR-confirmed SARS-CoV-2 infection or an uninfected control (not recorded which). CDR3s include the opening cysteine and the closing phenylalanine or tryptophan. The D gene is left open where the match is weak. Rows give clone size only sometimes, using once, few, many, or a class for an expanded clone.

>few|NA|TRBJ2-7|TRBV5-8
TGTGCCAGCAGCTTGGTCCGGGGCCTCTACGAGCAGTACTTC
CASSLVRGLYEQYF
>NA|NA|TRBJ1-6|TRBV20-1
TGCAGTGCTAGAGCAACCACAGGACTGAATTCACCCCTCCACTTT
CSARATTGLNSPLHF
>few|NA|TRBJ2-1|TRBV3-2
TGTGCCAGCAGCCACTCAATATCCTATGAGCAGTTCTTC
CASSHSISYEQFF
>NA|NA|TRBJ1-2|TRBV7-9
TGTGCCAGCAGCTCGGACGGGGTAGCCTATGGCTACACCTTC
CASSSDGVAYGYTF
>NA|TRBD2|TRBJ2-1|TRBV5-1
TGCGCCAGCAGCTCCTACCAGGGACTAGCGGGGGAGCAGTTCTTC
CASSSYQGLAGEQFF
>few|NA|TRBJ2-3|TRBV12-3/TRBV12-4
TGTGCCAGCAGTCCCCAACCCCACGCAGATACGCAGTATTTT
CASSPQPHADTQYF
>many|NA|TRBJ2-7|TRBV13
TGTGCCAGCAGCCCCCCCTCCGCCTACGAGCAGTACTTC
CASSPPSAYEQYF
>once|NA|TRBJ2-3|TRBV7-8
TGTGCCAGCAGCTTAGGTGCGGGGCGCTACGATACGCAGTATTTT
CASSLGAGRYDTQYF
>NA|TRBD1|TRBJ1-6|TRBV2
TGTGCCAGCAGTGGACAGGGGGCTTACTCACCCCTCCACTTT
CASSGQGAYSPLHF
>few|NA|TRBJ2-1|TRBV14
TGTGCCAGCAGCCTGAATCTATTAGGCGAGCAGTTCTTC
CASSLNLLGEQFF
>few|NA|TRBJ2-7|TRBV28
TGTGCCAGCACTAATCTAGAATTTCCTAGATCTTACGAGCAGTACTTC
CASTNLEFPRSYEQYF
>few|TRBD1|TRBJ1-1|TRBV9
TGTGCCAGCAGCCTAGAGGGACAGGGGAGGACTGAAGCTTTCTTT
CASSLEGQGRTEAFF
>NA|NA|TRBJ2-7|TRBV5-4
TGTGCCAGCAGCATGACTAGTTCCGAGCAGTACTTC
CASSMTSSEQYF
>many|NA|TRBJ2-7|TRBV5-6
TGTGCCAGCAGCCGAGACACCTCAAGCGAGTACTTC
CASSRDTSSEYF
>NA|TRBD1|TRBJ1-2|TRBV6-2/TRBV6-3
TGTGCCAGCAGTCCATCCGGGACAGGGACGGGAGGCTACACCTTC
CASSPSGTGTGGYTF
>NA|NA|TRBJ2-3|TRBV4-2
TGTGCCAGCAGCCAAGTAGGTAGCACAGATACGCAGTATTTT
CASSQVGSTDTQYF
>NA|TRBD1|TRBJ2-3|TRBV25-1
TGTGCCAGCAGTGACGGGAACAGGGGGCGCCGGACAGATACGCAGTATTTT
CASSDGNRGRRTDTQYF
>few|TRBD1|TRBJ1-5|TRBV6-6
TGTGCCAGCAGTCAGAGACAGGGGGTTAGCAATCAGCCCCAGCATTTT
CASSQRQGVSNQPQHF